This T cell receptor beta chain was found in a study of vaccination and CD4 T cells after COVID-19. Cultured CD4+ T-cell DNA underwent Oncomine TCR Beta short-read sequencing. TCRdb re-called the PCR reads with MiXCR, one entry per CDR3 protein. The sample carries fewer than 18,000 distinct CDR3 sequences, about 50% recorded once. This clonotype is large (0.1 to 1%) within its sample. Its target is not known. The CDR3 is 17 residues long. CDR1 is DFQATT, CDR2 SNEGSKA, per germline (reference sequence). The ends were cut back, 1 base at V and 4 bases at J, with 22 bases in the middle. Sample treatment: approximately 9-day PBMC culture with coronavirus spike peptide pools or control peptides (ViraFEST assay).

J is TRBJ1-1 and V is TRBV20-1; a possible D gene is TRBD1 (6 bases). The receptor's source is a human donor who had recovered from COVID-19. Sample: CD4+ T cells from blood, cultured in vitro. The CDR3 coding sequence is TGCAGTGCTAGAGCCACCTACACAGGGCTGGGAAGCACTGAAGCTTTCTTT. The encoded protein is CSARATYTGLGSTEAFF.